This TCR beta chain is drawn from a study of blood T cell repertoires in COVID-19. Study information: Italy, Spain and the United States were the sources of the convalescent and acute COVID-19 samples. PBMCs, B-cell-depleted T cells, or T cells were the source of the cDNA or gDNA that made up the material.

Trimming left V 7 bases short and J 2 bases short, with 24 bases between. CDR1 and CDR2 (germline): MNHEY, SMNVEV (reference sequence). The CDR3 is 17 residues long. Across 24 US areas, participants ranged in age from roughly 18 to 95 years. Symptom resolution, clearance, or two negative PCRs marked the recovered donors of Cohort 3. Repertoires were generated with immunoSEQ multiplex PCR, while TCRdb's copy carries only in-frame clones and drops some. In the table there are fewer than 400,000 clones, around 90% of which are singletons. V and J are TRBV27 and TRBJ2-7, with TRBD1 as a possible D gene (5 bases). The TCR sequence derives from a young man who had recovered from COVID-19. Sequences were obtained from PBMCs or T cells enriched from blood (not recorded which). CDR3 in amino acids: CASTPKPATASPYEQYF. The CDR3 DNA is TGTGCCAGCACTCCCAAGCCCGCGACAGCCTCTCCCTACGAGCAGTACTTC.